The 28 T cell receptor beta chains listed next were all sequenced from one sample in a study of T cells in tuberculosis. Sequencing used immunoSEQ multiplex PCR; TCRdb keeps in-frame clones, though not all of them. The table includes around 60,000 clones, about 86% detected once. Thawed, overnight-rested PBMC were stained with GMM-loaded CD1B tetramer, viability dye and anti-CD3, then sorted. CD1B tetramers were loaded with Rhodococcus equi-derived C32 glucose monomycolate. What was sequenced was CD1b-GMM tetramer-negative cells sorted from PBMCs. The receptors here all came from an adult woman with latent tuberculosis.

The V call is TRBV6-4, the J call TRBJ2-3; 8 bases align to TRBD2. V dropped 2 bases and J dropped 5; count of bases not matched to a gene: 6. The CDR3 covers 15 residues. Germline CDR1 reads MRHNA; CDR2 reads SNTAGT. The CDR3 loop is CASSDAAGGQDTQYF. CDR3 DNA sequence: TGTGCCAGCAGTGACGCTGCGGGAGGACAAGATACGCAGTATTTT.

The chain joins TRBV6-6 to TRBJ1-2, with D tentatively TRBD1 (6 bases). This CDR3 has 12 amino acids. CDR1 and CDR2 from the germline V gene are MNHNY and SVGAGI (reference sequence). The V end lost 10 bases, the J end lost 8 bases, and 17 bases lay between the germline ends. This CDR3 is CAISGGRGGYTF. CDR3 bases: TGTGCCATCTCCGGGGGGCGTGGGGGCTACACCTTC.

The chain is built from TRBV11-2 and TRBJ2-7; TRBD1 agrees at 8 bases. With 2 bases clipped from V and 7 bases from J, the junction kept 13 bases outside the gene matches. CDR3 length equals 16 residues. Germline-derived CDR1 and CDR2 are SGHAT and FQNNGV. The CDR3, as DNA: TGTGCCAGCAGCTTAAACCCGGGGCAGGGGGCGTGGGAGCAGTACTTC. This translates into CASSLNPGQGAWEQYF.

V gene TRBV13 combines with J gene TRBJ1-1; no reliable D call. V lost 5 bases and J 1 base, leaving 11 bases between the germline ends. The CDR3 contains 14 residues. Per germline, CDR1 PRHDT and CDR2 FYEKMQ (reference sequence). CDR3 protein: CASSPPTPNTEAFF. CDR3 nucleotides: TGTGCCAGCAGCCCACCGACTCCGAACACTGAAGCTTTCTTT.

V and J are TRBV12-5 and TRBJ2-7; a weak D match, TRBD2 (5 bases). Trimming took off 4 bases at V and 4 bases at J, with 11 bases between the two ends. This CDR3 has 13 amino acids. Germline V gives CDR1 LGHNT, CDR2 FRNRAP. The CDR3 bases are TGTGCTAGTGGTTCCCCCCCGGGGTACGAGCAGTACTTC. It yields the protein CASGSPPGYEQYF.

The rearrangement joins TRBV7-2 to TRBJ2-3, with 8 bases identical to TRBD2. The germline V gene encodes CDR1 SGHTA and CDR2 FQGNSA. There are 16 residues in the CDR3. Trimming removed 0 bases from V and 1 base from J; junction bases left unmatched: 3. CDR3 region: CASSLATGLGTDTQYF. CDR3 DNA sequence: TGTGCCAGCAGCTTAGCCACGGGACTAGGCACAGATACGCAGTATTTT.

V usage is TRBV28 and J usage is TRBJ2-1; D is perhaps TRBD1 (6 bases). Trimming pared 7 bases from V and 0 bases from J, leaving 13 bases between. CDR3 length equals 15 residues. Per germline, CDR1 MDHEN and CDR2 SYDVKM. The DNA of the CDR3 is TGTGCCAGCACCAGGGACATCGGCTCCTACAATGAGCAGTTCTTC. Translating it yields CASTRDIGSYNEQFF.

V usage is TRBV7-9 and J usage is TRBJ2-7; 10 positions agree with TRBD1. Germline values: CDR1 SEHNR, CDR2 FQNEAQ (reference sequence). V was pared by 5 bases and J by 2 bases, with 12 bases of the junction left unmatched. The CDR3 is made up of 17 amino acids. The CDR3, as DNA: TGTGCCAGCAGCATAGTCTCCGGGACAGGGGTTCCCTACGAGCAGTACTTC. Protein product: CASSIVSGTGVPYEQYF.

The genes are TRBV27 and TRBJ2-3, with 9 bases identical to TRBD2. This CDR3 spans 17 amino acids. Losses at the gene ends were 8 bases for V and 1 base for J; bases not matched to a gene: 13. CDR1 MNHEY and CDR2 SMNVEV come from the germline V gene (reference sequence). In DNA form, the CDR3 reads TGTGCCAGCGCAAGTCCGGGACTAGCTTTTGGCACAGATACGCAGTATTTT. Encoded protein: CASASPGLAFGTDTQYF.

The rearrangement uses TRBV6-1 and TRBJ2-3; D perhaps matches TRBD2 (6 bases). Trimming took off 3 bases at V and 3 bases at J, with 7 bases between the two ends. In germline, CDR1 is MNHNS, CDR2 SASEGT. The CDR3 is made up of 13 amino acids. Here the CDR3 reads CASSDLATDTQYF. CDR3 bases: TGTGCCAGCAGTGATCTAGCGACAGATACGCAGTATTTT.

J is TRBJ1-1 and V is TRBV19; D might be TRBD1 (6 bases). V lost 4 bases and J lost 0, with 18 bases in between. The germline V gene encodes CDR1 LNHDA and CDR2 SQIVND (reference sequence). The CDR3 runs 17 residues. The DNA of the CDR3 is TGTGCCAGTAGTAGATACCGGGACACCTATATGAACACTGAAGCTTTCTTT. This encodes CASSRYRDTYMNTEAFF.

The rearrangement uses TRBV4-1 and TRBJ1-1; TRBD1 aligns across 8 bases. Germline CDR1 is MGHRA and CDR2 is YSYEKL. Trimming cost V 3 bases and J 5 bases; bases outside gene matches: 5. This CDR3 spans 14 amino acids. CDR3 sequence: CASSHQGAYTEAFF. CDR3 in DNA: TGCGCCAGCAGCCACCAGGGGGCATATACTGAAGCTTTCTTT.

V and J are TRBV7-3 and TRBJ2-3; tentative D call: TRBD2 (7 bases). The CDR3 runs 16 residues. Germline V lookup: CDR1 SGHTA, CDR2 FQGTGA. The V gene lost 3 bases and the J gene lost 8 bases, with 21 bases spanning the gap. DNA of the CDR3: TGTGCCAGCAGCTTGGGGTCGGGAAGGGGGAGGGGTACGCAGTATTTT. Protein product: CASSLGSGRGRGTQYF.

V is TRBV29-1 and J is TRBJ2-2; D not resolved. The germline V gene has CDR1 SQVTM and CDR2 ANQGSEA. CDR3 size: 14 residues. V was trimmed by 4 bases and J by 1 base, leaving 10 bases between them. As DNA, the CDR3 is TGCAGCGTTGTCGGGTATATGAACACCGGGGAGCTGTTTTTT. This translates into CSVVGYMNTGELFF.

The rearrangement joins TRBV14 to TRBJ2-5, with D perhaps matching TRBD2 (6 bases). CDR3 size: 17 residues. V was clipped by 0 bases and J by 2 bases, with 16 bases between them. Germline CDR1 reads SGHDN; CDR2 reads FVKESK. DNA of the CDR3: TGTGCCAGCAGCCAAGAGGCGCGGGAAACCAAGCAAGAGACCCAGTACTTC. Protein: CASSQEARETKQETQYF.

About this clone: One junction end disagrees with the germline gene, perhaps due to a read error. The gene calls are TRBV28 and TRBJ2-7; D possibly corresponds to TRBD1 (5 bases). This CDR3 is built from 12 residues. Germline V gene lookup returns CDR1 MDHEN and CDR2 SYDVKM. The DNA of the CDR3 is TGTGCCAGCAGTTTATGGGTGCGGTGGACACCCTTC. It specifies CASSLWVRWTPF.

This clone was observed a single time. The genes are TRBV7-2 and TRBJ2-5; TRBD2 might be the D (6 bases). The CDR3 is 16 amino acids. V shed 0 bases and J shed 11 bases, with 22 bases lying between them. The germline V gene has CDR1 SGHTA and CDR2 FQGNSA. CDR3 sequence reads: CASSLAGSRAFREQYF. CDR3 coding DNA: TGTGCCAGCAGCTTAGCCGGTTCTCGTGCTTTTCGGGAGCAGTACTTC.

The V call is TRBV27, the J call TRBJ1-2, with D unclear. The CDR3 is made up of 14 amino acids. In germline, CDR1 is MNHEY, CDR2 SMNVEV (reference sequence). The V gene lost 1 base and the J gene lost 4 bases, with 10 bases spanning the gap. In DNA, the CDR3 is TGTGCCAGCAGTTTATTGGGAGACTCCTATGGCTACACCTTC. It translates to CASSLLGDSYGYTF.

The chain uses TRBV28 and TRBJ2-1; TRBD1 aligns across 7 bases. The V gene's germline CDR1 is MDHEN and CDR2 SYDVKM. V was pared by 5 bases and J by 4 bases, with 5 bases of the junction left unmatched. The CDR3 consists of 14 residues. The CDR3 DNA is TGTGCCAGCAGTATGAGGACAGGTTACAATGAGCAGTTCTTC. This codes for CASSMRTGYNEQFF.

The chain joins TRBV27 to TRBJ1-5; 10 positions match TRBD1. The V and J ends lost 5 bases and 4 bases, in that order; junction bases with no gene match: 11. The germline gives CDR1 MNHEY, CDR2 SMNVEV (reference sequence). This CDR3 contains 17 residues. In nucleotides, the CDR3 is TGTGCCAGCAGTCCGACCAGGACAGGGGGACGTAATCAGCCCCAGCATTTT. Amino acid sequence: CASSPTRTGGRNQPQHF.

The chain uses TRBV2 and TRBJ1-5; 10 bases are shared with TRBD1. CDR1 is SNHLY, CDR2 FYNNEI, per germline. This CDR3 is 15 amino acids long. Losses at the gene ends were 7 bases for V and 4 bases for J; bases not matched to a gene: 7. The CDR3 protein is CASNGDRGGNQPQHF. The CDR3 DNA is TGTGCCAGCAACGGGGACAGGGGTGGGAATCAGCCCCAGCATTTT.

In its sample, this clone was seen a few times. The rearrangement joins TRBV4-3 to TRBJ1-6; D ambiguous. CDR3 length: 15 residues. The V gene lost 0 bases and the J gene lost 7 bases, with 10 bases spanning the gap. Germline V gene lookup returns CDR1 LGHNA and CDR2 YSLEER. The CDR3 nucleotides read TGCGCCAGCAGCCAAGATATCGGGTGGAATTCACCCCTCCACTTT. This sequence encodes CASSQDIGWNSPLHF.

Only one count was recorded for this clone. The chain recombines TRBV5-6 with TRBJ2-5; 12 nucleotides match TRBD2. The V gene's germline CDR1 is SGHDT and CDR2 YYEEEE. The CDR3 contains 17 residues. With V trimmed by 2 bases and J by 2 bases, 7 bases remained unmatched. In DNA form, the CDR3 reads TGTGCCAGCAGCTTCCTAGCGGGGGGGCCGGGGCAAGAGACCCAGTACTTC. This translates into CASSFLAGGPGQETQYF.

CDR3 in amino acids: CASRRTGRFYEQYF. In DNA form, the CDR3 reads TGTGCCAGCAGGCGGACAGGGAGATTCTACGAGCAGTACTTC. The rearrangement joins TRBV28 to TRBJ2-7; 8 bases match TRBD1. Germline V lookup: CDR1 MDHEN, CDR2 SYDVKM. J lost 3 bases, V lost 6 bases, and 7 bases had no gene match. The CDR3 consists of 14 residues.

This clone was seen only a few times. The chain employs TRBV5-5 and TRBJ2-7; a weak D match, TRBD2 (5 bases). Germline V gene data show CDR1 as SGHKS and CDR2 as YYEKEE (reference sequence). CDR3 size: 14 residues. V lost 0 bases to trimming and J lost 3 bases, with 10 bases between them. The CDR3 DNA reads as TGTGCCAGCAGCTTGGAGGTCACTAGCTACGAGCAGTACTTC. Its protein is CASSLEVTSYEQYF.

This clone was detected only a few times. J is TRBJ1-2 and V is TRBV7-8; D not resolved. V lost 0 bases and J lost 8, with 7 bases in between. CDR3 size: 12 residues. Germline V lookup: CDR1 SGHVS, CDR2 FQNEAQ. CDR3 in DNA: TGTGCCAGCAGCTTAGCCCCGGGGGGCTACACCTTC. This gives the protein CASSLAPGGYTF.

The chain combines TRBV19 with TRBJ2-7; 14 bases fit TRBD2. Germline CDR1 is LNHDA and CDR2 is SQIVND (reference sequence). The junction had 8 bases not matched to a gene; V was cut back by 4 bases and J by 3 bases. The length of the CDR3 is 17 residues. Here the CDR3 reads CASSTTLGLAGGYEQYF. The CDR3 DNA is TGTGCCAGTAGTACCACCCTCGGACTAGCGGGAGGCTACGAGCAGTACTTC.

The rearrangement links TRBV19 to TRBJ2-5; maybe TRBD1 (5 bases). CDR3 size: 13 residues. Germline V CDR1 and CDR2: LNHDA, SQIVND (reference sequence). Trimming cost V 3 bases and J 3 bases, with 8 bases left between them. The CDR3 bases are TGTGCCAGTAGTATTGCCAGGGAAGAGACCCAGTACTTC. This translates into CASSIAREETQYF.